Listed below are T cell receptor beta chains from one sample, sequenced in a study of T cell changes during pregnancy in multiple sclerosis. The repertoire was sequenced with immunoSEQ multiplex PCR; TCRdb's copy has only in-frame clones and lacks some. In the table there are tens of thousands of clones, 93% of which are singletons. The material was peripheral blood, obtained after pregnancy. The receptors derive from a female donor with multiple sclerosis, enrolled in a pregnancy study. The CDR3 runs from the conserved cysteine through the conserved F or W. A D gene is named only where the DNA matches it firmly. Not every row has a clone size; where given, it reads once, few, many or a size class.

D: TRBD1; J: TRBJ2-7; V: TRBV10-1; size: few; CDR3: CASLQRTGGSAGEQYF; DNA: TGCGCCAGCCTGCAACGGACAGGGGGCAGTGCGGGGGAGCAGTACTTC
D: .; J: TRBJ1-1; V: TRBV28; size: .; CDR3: CASSLRVNTEAFF; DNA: TGTGCCAGCAGTCTGCGGGTGAACACTGAAGCTTTCTTT
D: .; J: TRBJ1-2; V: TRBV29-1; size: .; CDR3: CSVGKSTPQGYTF; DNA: TGCAGCGTTGGCAAAAGCACCCCTCAAGGCTACACCTTC
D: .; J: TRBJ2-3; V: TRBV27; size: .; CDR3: CASSDETVGSTDTQYF; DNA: TGTGCCAGCAGTGACGAGACAGTTGGGAGCACAGATACGCAGTATTTT
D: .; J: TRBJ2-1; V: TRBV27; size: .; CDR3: CASSLTRFYNEQFF; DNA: TGTGCCAGCAGTTTAACAAGATTCTACAATGAGCAGTTCTTC
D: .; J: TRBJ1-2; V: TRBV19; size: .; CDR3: CASSPVGRNYGYTF; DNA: TGTGCCAGTAGCCCCGTGGGGCGTAACTATGGCTACACCTTC
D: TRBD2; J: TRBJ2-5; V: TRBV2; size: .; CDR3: CASSGSREGIEETQYF; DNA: TGTGCCAGCAGTGGTTCGCGGGAGGGAATAGAAGAGACCCAGTACTTC
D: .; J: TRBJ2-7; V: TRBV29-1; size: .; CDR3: CSVEVRDYEQYF; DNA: TGCAGCGTTGAAGTGCGGGACTACGAGCAGTACTTC
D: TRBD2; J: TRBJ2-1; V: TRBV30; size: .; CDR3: CAWSNIEREIYNEQFF; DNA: TGTGCCTGGAGTAATATAGAGCGGGAGATCTACAATGAGCAGTTCTTC
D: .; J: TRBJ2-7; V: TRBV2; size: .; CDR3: CASSDRGSYEQYF; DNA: TGTGCCAGCAGTGACAGGGGATCCTACGAGCAGTACTTC
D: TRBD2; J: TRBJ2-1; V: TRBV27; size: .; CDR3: CASSGLAGEWEQFF; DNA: TGTGCCAGCAGCGGACTAGCGGGAGAGTGGGAGCAGTTCTTC
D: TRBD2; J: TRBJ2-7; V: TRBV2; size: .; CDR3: CASSRGEVGYEQYF; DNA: TGTGCCAGCTCCCGGGGGGAGGTCGGCTACGAGCAGTACTTC
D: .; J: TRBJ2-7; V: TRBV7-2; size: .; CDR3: CASSLVVQLATEQYF; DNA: TGTGCCAGCAGCTTAGTGGTACAGCTAGCCACCGAGCAGTACTTC
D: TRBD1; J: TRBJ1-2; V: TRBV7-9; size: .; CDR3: CASSLADRGVNGYTF; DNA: TGTGCCAGCAGCTTAGCGGACAGGGGAGTTAATGGCTACACCTTC
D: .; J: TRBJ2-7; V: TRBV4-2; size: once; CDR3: CASSQDREVAEQYF; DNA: TGTGCCAGCAGCCAAGACAGGGAGGTAGCCGAGCAGTACTTC
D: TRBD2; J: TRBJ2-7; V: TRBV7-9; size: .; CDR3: CASSIAGGRDEQYF; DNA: TGTGCCAGCAGCATAGCGGGAGGGAGGGACGAGCAGTACTTC
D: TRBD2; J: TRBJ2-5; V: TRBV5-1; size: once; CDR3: CASSLELAGLQETQYF; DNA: TGCGCCAGCAGCTTGGAACTAGCGGGACTACAAGAGACCCAGTACTTC
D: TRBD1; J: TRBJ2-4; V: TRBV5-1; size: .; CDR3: CASSYGQGEAKNIQYF; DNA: TGCGCCAGCAGCTACGGACAGGGAGAGGCCAAAAACATTCAGTATTTC
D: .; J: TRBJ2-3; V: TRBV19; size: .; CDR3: CASSMGDSNSF; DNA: TGTGCCAGTAGTATGGGGGACTCCAACAGTTTT
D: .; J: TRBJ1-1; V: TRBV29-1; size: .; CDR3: CSVLTGGPEAFF; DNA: TGCAGCGTCTTGACCGGGGGGCCTGAAGCTTTCTTT
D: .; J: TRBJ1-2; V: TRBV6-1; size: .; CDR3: CASSVFLNLRDSNYGYTF; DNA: TGTGCCAGCAGTGTATTCCTGAACCTTCGGGACTCTAACTATGGCTACACCTTC
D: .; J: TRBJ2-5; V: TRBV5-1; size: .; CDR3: CASSFGETQYF; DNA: TGCGCCAGCAGCTTCGGGGAGACCCAGTACTTC
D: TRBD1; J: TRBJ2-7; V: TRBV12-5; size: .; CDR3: CASGLPSGGHLFAYEQYF; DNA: TGTGCTAGTGGTTTGCCCTCAGGGGGCCACCTCTTCGCCTACGAGCAGTACTTC
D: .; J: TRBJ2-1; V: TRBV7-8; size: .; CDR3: CASSLGYRDTRNEQFF; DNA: TGTGCCAGCAGCTTAGGGTACAGGGATACAAGGAATGAGCAGTTCTTC
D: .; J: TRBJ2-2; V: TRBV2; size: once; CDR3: CASRNQTVTGELFF; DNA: TGTGCCAGCAGGAACCAGACAGTAACCGGGGAGCTGTTTTTT
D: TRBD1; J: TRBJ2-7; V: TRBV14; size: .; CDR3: CASSQRDSSYEQYF; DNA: TGTGCCAGCAGCCAAAGGGACAGTTCTTACGAGCAGTACTTC
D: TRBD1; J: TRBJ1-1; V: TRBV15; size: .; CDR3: CATTRDRGGSTEAFF; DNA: TGTGCCACAACCCGGGACAGGGGCGGGAGCACTGAAGCTTTCTTT
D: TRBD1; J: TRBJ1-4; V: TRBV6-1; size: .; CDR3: CASWKRTGDEKLFF; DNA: TGTGCCAGCTGGAAAAGGACAGGGGATGAAAAACTGTTTTTT
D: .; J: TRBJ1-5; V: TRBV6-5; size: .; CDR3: CASSYSRGAGQPQHF; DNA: TGTGCCAGCAGTTACTCGCGGGGGGCGGGTCAGCCCCAGCATTTT
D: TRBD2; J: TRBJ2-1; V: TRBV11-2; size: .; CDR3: CASGIWREGRYNEQFF; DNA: TGTGCCAGCGGCATCTGGCGGGAGGGCCGATACAATGAGCAGTTCTTC
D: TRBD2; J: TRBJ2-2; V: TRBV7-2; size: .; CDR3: CASSLGLAGVGGELFF; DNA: TGTGCCAGCAGCCTCGGACTAGCGGGAGTCGGCGGGGAGCTGTTTTTT
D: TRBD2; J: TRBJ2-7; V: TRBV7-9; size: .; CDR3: CASSFTSGYYEQYF; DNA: TGTGCCAGCAGCTTCACTAGCGGCTACTACGAGCAGTACTTC
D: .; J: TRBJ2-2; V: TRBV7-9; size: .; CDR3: CASSLGPTGELFF; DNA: TGTGCCAGCAGCTTAGGGCCCACCGGGGAGCTGTTTTTT
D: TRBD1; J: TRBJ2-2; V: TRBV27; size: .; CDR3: CASSLRDRHTGELFF; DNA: TGTGCCAGCAGCCTCCGGGACAGGCACACCGGGGAGCTGTTTTTT
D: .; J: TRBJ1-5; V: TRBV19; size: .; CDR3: CASSIGRRGNQPQHF; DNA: TGTGCCAGTAGTATAGGCCGGAGGGGCAATCAGCCCCAGCATTTT
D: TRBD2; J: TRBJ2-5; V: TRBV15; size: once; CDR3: CATSTREGLGETQYF; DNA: TGTGCCACCAGCACTCGGGAGGGCCTTGGAGAGACCCAGTACTTC
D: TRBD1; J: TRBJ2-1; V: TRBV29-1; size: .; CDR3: CSVEGQGYNEQFF; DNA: TGCAGCGTTGAGGGACAGGGCTACAATGAGCAGTTCTTC
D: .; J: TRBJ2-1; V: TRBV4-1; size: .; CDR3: CASSPASESYNEQFF; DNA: TGCGCCAGCAGCCCAGCTAGCGAATCCTACAATGAGCAGTTCTTC
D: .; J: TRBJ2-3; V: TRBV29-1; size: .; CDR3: CSVLVGVLADTQYF; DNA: TGCAGCGTTTTAGTGGGAGTTTTGGCAGATACGCAGTATTTT
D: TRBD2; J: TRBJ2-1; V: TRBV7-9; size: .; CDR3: CASSLALLAPAFF; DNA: TGTGCCAGCAGCTTGGCCCTACTAGCGCCAGCGTTCTTC